These 5 T cell receptor beta chains came from one sample sequenced in a study of blood T cell repertoires in COVID-19. The repertoire was sequenced with immunoSEQ multiplex PCR; TCRdb's copy has only in-frame clones and lacks some. The sample holds more than 75,000 clones; roughly nine tenths are singletons and the top ten take about 2%. The sample taken for sequencing was peripheral blood. These TCRs come from a man between 50 and 59 years old with acute or convalescent COVID-19.

The table lists this clone with a count of one. This chain uses TRBV11-1 with TRBJ2-1, with 8 bases identical to TRBD2. The germline V gene has CDR1 SGHAT and CDR2 FQDESV (reference sequence). Trimming at V came to 1 base and at J to 2 bases, leaving 4 bases not matched to a gene. The CDR3 sequence is 16 residues long. The CDR3 sequence: CASSLESGGTYNEQFF. The CDR3 nucleotides read TGTGCCAGCAGCTTAGAGAGCGGGGGTACCTACAATGAGCAGTTCTTC.

Concerning this clone itself: Other DNA sequences of this sample code for an identical CDR3. The chain links TRBV7-2 to TRBJ2-3; D is unclear. V was pared by 0 bases and J by 2 bases, with 6 bases between. The CDR3 runs to 14 residues. Germline assignment: CDR1 SGHTA and CDR2 FQGNSA. CDR3 protein: CASSLARSTDTQYF. The CDR3 bases are TGTGCCAGCAGCTTAGCCAGATCCACAGATACGCAGTATTTT.

The V and J genes are TRBV6-1 and TRBJ2-3; a weak D match, TRBD2 (6 bases). This CDR3 is 15 amino acids long. V lost 1 base and J lost 5, with 13 bases in between. Germline V gives CDR1 MNHNS, CDR2 SASEGT. The CDR3 DNA is TGTGCCAGCAGTGAAGTTGGGGGGTCGGGAGATACGCAGTATTTT. Translated, it gives CASSEVGGSGDTQYF.

The CDR3 DNA is TGTGCCAGCAGCTTAGGGGCGGGACCGTTCAATGAGCAGTTCTTC. It yields the protein CASSLGAGPFNEQFF. The V call is TRBV7-3, the J call TRBJ2-1, with D maybe TRBD2 (6 bases). The V end was cut by 2 bases, the J end by 6 bases, with 14 bases between. The CDR3 covers 15 residues. Germline CDR1 SGHTA, CDR2 FQGTGA.

The V gene is TRBV7-9, the J gene TRBJ1-5, with no clear D. CDR1 and CDR2 from the germline V gene are SEHNR and FQNEAQ (reference sequence). Trimming pared 5 bases from V and 7 bases from J, leaving 18 bases between. CDR3 size: 15 residues. The CDR3 spells CASSLASGELQPQHF. The CDR3 bases are TGTGCCAGCAGCCTCGCAAGCGGGGAACTCCAGCCCCAGCATTTT.